These 25 T cell receptor beta chains originate from one sample sequenced in a study of CD8+CD57+ T cells in acquired aplastic anemia. By flow cytometry, patients selected for sequencing had shown an expansion of CD8+CD57+ cells. Profiling of TCR beta VDJ combinations and CDR3 sequences used genomic DNA as template. TCRdb redid the calling of the reads with MiXCR, one entry per CDR3 protein. The repertoire holds 260,000 or so distinct CDR3 sequences, with approximately 82% as singletons. The sample was sorted CD4+, CD8+, or CD8+CD57+ T cells (not recorded which) from PBMCs. These receptor sequences come from a human donor with aplastic anemia.

The chain has TRBV9 and TRBJ2-7, with D uncertain. This CDR3 spans 14 amino acids. Germline CDR1 and CDR2: SGDLS and YYNGEE. V was clipped by 5 bases and J by 10 bases, with 22 bases between them. CDR3 nucleotides: TGTGCCAGCAGGGTATACCAGAACTCCTACAATCAGTACTTC. Translated: CASRVYQNSYNQYF. The whole variable domain, filled in from reference TRBV9 and TRBJ2-7, reads DSGVTQTPKHLITATGQRVTLRCSPRSGDLSVYWYQQSLDQGLQFLIQYYNGEERAKGNILERFSAQQFPDLHSELNLSSLELGDSALYFCASRVYQNSYNQYFGPGTRLTVT.

A word on this clonotype: The junction differs from germline at one of its ends, possibly a read error. The V and J genes are TRBV7-2 and TRBJ1-1, with D tentatively TRBD1 (5 bases). There are 15 residues in the CDR3. CDR1 SGHTA and CDR2 FQGNSA come from the germline V gene. The CDR3 spells CASSLDLGRNTEDFF. CDR3 bases: TGTGCCAGCAGCTTAGATCTGGGACGGAATACTGAAGATTTCTTT.

The rearrangement uses TRBV29-1 and TRBJ1-6; tentatively, D is TRBD1 (5 bases). This CDR3 is 13 amino acids long. Germline values: CDR1 SQVTM, CDR2 ANQGSEA. V was shortened by 4 bases and J by 8 bases, with 12 bases between the two germline ends. The CDR3 here is CSVGQGVDSPLHF. The CDR3 DNA is TGCAGCGTTGGGCAGGGAGTGGATTCACCCCTCCACTTT.

This clonotype was recorded once. The CDR3 bases are TGCAGTGCTAGGGACACGAGGACTAGCGTAGGCTACGAGCAGTACTTC. Its protein is CSARDTRTSVGYEQYF. This chain joins TRBV20-1 and TRBJ2-7, with 9 bases lining up with TRBD2. The CDR3 spans 16 residues. Losses at the gene ends were 3 bases for V and 3 bases for J; bases not matched to a gene: 12. Germline lookup yields CDR1 DFQATT and CDR2 SNEGSKA (reference sequence).

The rearrangement uses TRBV20-1 and TRBJ2-3, with TRBD1 identical over 8 bases. J gave up 3 bases and V 5 bases, and 7 bases lay outside the gene matches. CDR1 is DFQATT and CDR2 is SNEGSKA in the germline V gene (reference sequence). This CDR3 has 14 residues. DNA of the CDR3: TGCAGTGCTTTGTCAGGGGGCGCGACAGATACGCAGTATTTT. It specifies CSALSGGATDTQYF.

V gene TRBV7-3 combines with J gene TRBJ2-3; D remains ambiguous. V was trimmed by 8 bases and J by 15 bases, leaving 27 bases between them. CDR3 length: 14 residues. Germline CDR1 is SGHTA and CDR2 is FQGTGA. The DNA for the CDR3 is TGTGCCAGCTCAAGAGAGGCCAGCCCCGTTGAACACTATTTT. This gives the protein CASSREASPVEHYF.

This clonotype was detected many times. V and J are TRBV9 and TRBJ1-1; D unresolved. The germline gives CDR1 SGDLS, CDR2 YYNGEE. With 3 bases removed from V and 7 bases from J, the gap between germline ends came to 22 bases. CDR3 length equals 16 residues. The CDR3 nucleotides are TGTGCCAGCAGCGCGGGAGGTCGACCCACCGGGGTTGAAGCTTTCTTT. It is translated as CASSAGGRPTGVEAFF.

J is TRBJ2-7 and V is TRBV11-3; TRBD1 aligns across 7 bases. This CDR3 comprises 18 residues. Germline V gene sequence: CDR1 SGHNT, CDR2 YENEEA. The chain's CDR3 is CASSFHLTGTALSYERYV. The CDR3 DNA is TGTGCCAGCAGCTTTCATCTAACAGGGACAGCCCTTTCCTACGAGCGGTACGTC.

The chain links TRBV7-9 to TRBJ2-5; D might be TRBD2 (6 bases). Trimming removed 4 bases from V and 12 bases from J, with 21 bases in between. The length of the CDR3 is 14 residues. The germline V gene encodes CDR1 SEHNR and CDR2 FQNEAQ (reference sequence). The CDR3 sequence is CASSCDSDGGSEYF. CDR3 DNA: TGTGCCAGCAGCTGTGACAGCGACGGAGGGAGCGAGTACTTC.

The chain joins TRBV7-9 to TRBJ2-7; 11 bases agree with TRBD1. Trimming removed 11 bases from V and 10 bases from J; junction bases left unmatched: 10. CDR1 and CDR2 (germline): SEHNR, FQNEAQ (reference sequence). CDR3 length equals 12 residues. CDR3 nucleotides: TGTGCCGGACAGGGGGCTAGGGCCGCCCAGTACTTC. It specifies CAGQGARAAQYF.

This chain connects TRBV2 to TRBJ2-7; D is perhaps TRBD1 (5 bases). The germline CDR1 and CDR2 sequences are SNHLY and FYNNEI. Between the trimmed V and J ends, which lost 6 bases and 3 bases, there was a span of 15 bases. The CDR3 consists of 14 residues. As DNA, the CDR3 is TGTGCCAGCAGCCAAGGTCTTACAGGCTACGAGCAGTACTTC. This gives the protein CASSQGLTGYEQYF. Complete variable domain (other parts from reference TRBV2 and TRBJ2-7): EPEVTQTPSHQVTQMGQEVILRCVPISNHLYFYWYRQILGQKVEFLVSFYNNEISEKSEIFDDQFSVERPDGSNFTLKIRSTKLEDSAMYFCASSQGLTGYEQYFGPGTRLTVT.

The chain carries TRBV7-9 and TRBJ2-7; 9 bases match TRBD2. Trimming removed 5 bases from V and 5 bases from J; junction bases left unmatched: 10. The CDR3 is 15 residues long. Germline lookup yields CDR1 SEHNR and CDR2 FQNEAQ (reference sequence). In nucleotides, the CDR3 is TGTGCCAGCAGCAGTCAAAGAAGCGGGAGGAACGAGCAGTACGTC. As protein: CASSSQRSGRNEQYV.

The V call is TRBV2, the J call TRBJ2-3, with D perhaps matching TRBD1 or TRBD2 (6 bases each). V was shortened by 8 bases and J by 1 base, with 7 bases between the two germline ends. Germline V CDR1 and CDR2: SNHLY, FYNNEI. The CDR3 consists of 12 residues. In DNA, the CDR3 is TGTGCCAGCGGGGGGCGCACAGATACGCAGTATTTT. The encoded protein is CASGGRTDTQYF. Full variable domain (remainder filled in from reference TRBV2 and TRBJ2-3): EPEVTQTPSHQVTQMGQEVILRCVPISNHLYFYWYRQILGQKVEFLVSFYNNEISEKSEIFDDQFSVERPDGSNFTLKIRSTKLEDSAMYFCASGGRTDTQYFGPGTRLTVL.

The rearrangement links TRBV7-8 to TRBJ1-2, with D possibly matching TRBD1 (6 bases). The CDR3 covers 16 residues. Trimming left V 3 bases short and J 11 bases short, with 25 bases between. CDR1 and CDR2 (germline): SGHVS, FQNEAQ. The CDR3 sequence is CASSLEGGPDVQDYTF. The CDR3 DNA reads TGTGCCAGCAGCTTGGAGGGGGGCCCCGACGTACAGGATTACACCTTC.

This chain links TRBV10-2 with TRBJ2-7; 8 bases match TRBD1. Germline V gene lookup returns CDR1 WSHSY and CDR2 SAAADI. V lost 6 bases, J lost 3 bases, and 4 bases stayed unmatched. The CDR3 extends over 13 amino acids. The CDR3 coding sequence is TGCGCCAGCAGCCGGGACAGGCTCTACGAGCAGTACGTC. Translated: CASSRDRLYEQYV.

V and J are TRBV20-1 and TRBJ2-7; no clear D gene. V was clipped by 3 bases and J by 0 bases, with 9 bases between them. CDR3 length: 13 amino acids. Germline CDR1 and CDR2: DFQATT and SNEGSKA (reference sequence). The CDR3 DNA reads TGCAGTGCTAGTTGCGGCGACTCCTACGAGCAGTACGTC. This sequence encodes CSASCGDSYEQYV.

As regards this clonotype: This is likely a read error, given that the CDR3 carries no conserved phenylalanine or tryptophan at its end. It is unclear where the CDR3 begins or ends on the DNA, so no DNA is shown, and the CDR3 is as TCRdb lists it. The CDR3 protein is CASGDGDRQAQNI. The rearrangement uses TRBV9 and TRBJ2-3; the D call of TRBD1 is as the table states it, not checked on the DNA. The CDR3 totals 13 residues, both ends included. The germline V gene has CDR1 SGDLS and CDR2 YYNGEE.

Remarks on this clonotype: One junction end disagrees with the germline gene, perhaps due to a read error. This chain connects TRBV7-8 to TRBJ2-3, with D possibly TRBD1 on 6 matching bases. Germline V gene sequence: CDR1 SGHVS, CDR2 FQNEAQ. The CDR3 contains 14 residues. CDR3 sequence reads: CASSFAVTGGQQYF. The DNA for the CDR3 is TGTGCCAGCAGCTTCGCGGTTACGGGTGGACAGCAGTACTTT.

To note about this clonotype: This CDR3 is missing its conserved last phenylalanine or tryptophan, likely due to a read error. The limits of the CDR3 on the DNA are not certain, so only TCRdb's listed CDR3 is given. The chain is built from TRBV7-3 and TRBJ1-2; the table's D call of TRBD1 was not tested on the DNA. Germline V gene sequence: CDR1 SGHTA, CDR2 FQGTGA. Counting both end residues, the CDR3 totals 13 amino acids. CDR3 in amino acids: CASSLGQACRYLY.

This chain links TRBV7-9 with TRBJ1-6, with TRBD1 matching over 8 bases. Germline V gives CDR1 SEHNR, CDR2 FQNEAQ (reference sequence). The CDR3 length is 16 residues. V lost 1 base, J lost 2 bases, and 1 base stayed unmatched. Here the CDR3 reads CASSLGTGPYNSPLHF. The CDR3 region has the DNA TGTGCCAGCAGCTTAGGGACAGGGCCCTATAATTCACCCCTCCACTTT.

To note about this clonotype: The DNA is omitted, as the CDR3 cannot be located on it reliably, and the CDR3 follows TCRdb's listing. V gene TRBV7-9 combines with J gene TRBJ2-5; the table assigns TRBD1, which was not confirmed against the DNA. The CDR3 spans 14 residues, counting both ends. Germline values: CDR1 SEHNR, CDR2 FQNEAQ (reference sequence). CDR3 amino acids: CAGQGAREQQYFGF.

Remarks on this clonotype: Mismatch with germline at one junction end may stem from a read error. The rearrangement uses TRBV7-9 and TRBJ2-3, with D tentatively TRBD2 (7 bases). This CDR3 is built from 14 residues. The germline V gene encodes CDR1 SEHNR and CDR2 FQNEAQ (reference sequence). Here the CDR3 reads CASSIGGGPATQYF. CDR3 nucleotides: TGTGCCAGCAGCATAGGGGGGGGTCCGGCTACCCAGTACTTT. Full variable domain (rest looked up from reference TRBV7-9 and TRBJ2-3): DTGVSQNPRHKITKRGQNVTFRCDPISEHNRLYWYRQTLGQGPEFLTYFQNEAQLEKSRLLSDRFSAERPKGSFSTLEIQRTEQGDSAMYLCASSIGGGPATQYFGPGTRLTVL.

With regard to this clonotype: This is likely a read error, given that the CDR3 carries no conserved phenylalanine or tryptophan at its end. Because the CDR3's place on the DNA is in doubt, the DNA is left out and the CDR3 is given as listed by TCRdb. This chain joins TRBV19 and TRBJ2-1; the tabulated D call, TRBD1, remains unverified against the DNA. The germline gives CDR1 LNHDA, CDR2 SQIVND (reference sequence). The CDR3 sequence runs 16 residues, both termini included. CDR3 loop: CASSAGECGYTFGFGV.

With regard to this clonotype: The junction shows a germline mismatch at one end, possibly a read error. The CDR3 sequence: CASSLETEVF. DNA for the CDR3: TGTGCCAGCAGCTTGGAGACAGAGGTCTTT. The rearrangement links TRBV7-9 to TRBJ2-3; possibly TRBD1 for D (5 bases). The CDR3 runs to 10 residues. CDR1 is SEHNR, CDR2 FQNEAQ, per germline (reference sequence).

Turning to this clonotype: Mismatch with germline at one junction end may stem from a read error. V and J are TRBV6-5 and TRBJ2-1; TRBD1 might be the D (7 bases). This CDR3 region has 16 residues. Germline loops: CDR1 MNHEY, CDR2 SVGAGI. CDR3 sequence (DNA): TGTGCCAGCGGCCAGGGGGGCGGAAACGATCAGGATGAGCAGCTCTTC. Its translation is CASGQGGGNDQDEQLF.